The T cell receptor beta chain under discussion was sequenced for a study of Graves' ophthalmopathy and Graves' hyperthyroidism. From RNA, the CDR3 regions of TCR beta chains were amplified and sequenced. The first-round RT-PCR employed HTBI primers together with the Qiagen OneStep RT-PCR kit. A multiplex PCR was then performed as the second round. One entry per CDR3 protein, called by TCRdb with MiXCR from the multiplex PCR reads. The sample consists of around 520,000 distinct CDR3 sequences, roughly 39% of them appearing once. Remarks on this clonotype: Possible read error: a much larger clone is one base away.

Germline CDR1 is SGHRS and CDR2 is YFSETQ. Deletions cut 0 bases from V and 9 bases from J, with 13 bases between. CDR3 size: 15 residues. The V call is TRBV5-1, the J call TRBJ1-6; D gene uncertain. What was sequenced was peripheral blood or thyroid tissue (not recorded which). This clonotype was obtained from an adult man with Graves' hyperthyroidism. For the CDR3, the DNA is TGCGCCAGCAGCTTGGTAGGGAATCGTGTTTCACCCCTCCACTTT. This encodes CASSLVGNRVSPLHF.